This T cell receptor beta chain stems from a study of shared clonotypes between healthy human individuals. The V gene's germline CDR1 is SNHLY and CDR2 FYNNEI. V was trimmed by 4 bases and J by 0 bases, leaving 4 bases between them. The CDR3 contains 12 residues. An assay was performed, and its level was deep. Sequenced by immunoSEQ multiplex PCR; TCRdb stores in-frame clones only, minus some. The repertoire holds more than 2,000,000 clones, with over 85% as singletons. The V and J genes are TRBV2 and TRBJ2-7; D is undetermined. Sequencing used naive CD4+ T cells sorted from blood. Subset noted: CD45RA+ positively selected. The receptor was derived from a man aged 18 to 35 in good health. This CDR3 is CASSAYSYEQYF. Written as DNA, the CDR3 is TGTGCCAGCAGTGCGTACTCCTACGAGCAGTACTTC.